One T cell receptor beta chain is described in this entry. The junction departs from the called germline gene at one end, perhaps through a read error. This sample was taken from a study of blood T cells in healthy people across ages. Study details: About one barcoded beta molecule per two T cells came from capture by template switching.

The CDR3 sequence is 15 residues long. CDR1 is LGHDT, CDR2 YNNKEL, per germline (reference sequence). PCR was performed a second time for about 6 to 11 cycles using a sample-barcoded 5' primer and a J-beta primer mix. TCRdb re-derived calls from the 5' RACE reads in MiXCR, one entry per CDR3 protein. The sample shows approximately 1,000,000 distinct CDR3 sequences, under 40% of them seen only once. The V call is TRBV3-1, the J call TRBJ2-1; 7 positions match TRBD2. This clonotype was sampled from a man younger than 35 in good health. Sequenced sample: blood. The CDR3, as DNA: TGTGCCAACAGCCAAGCGGGACTCCTATACAATGAGCAGTTCTTC. It is translated as CANSQAGLLYNEQFF.